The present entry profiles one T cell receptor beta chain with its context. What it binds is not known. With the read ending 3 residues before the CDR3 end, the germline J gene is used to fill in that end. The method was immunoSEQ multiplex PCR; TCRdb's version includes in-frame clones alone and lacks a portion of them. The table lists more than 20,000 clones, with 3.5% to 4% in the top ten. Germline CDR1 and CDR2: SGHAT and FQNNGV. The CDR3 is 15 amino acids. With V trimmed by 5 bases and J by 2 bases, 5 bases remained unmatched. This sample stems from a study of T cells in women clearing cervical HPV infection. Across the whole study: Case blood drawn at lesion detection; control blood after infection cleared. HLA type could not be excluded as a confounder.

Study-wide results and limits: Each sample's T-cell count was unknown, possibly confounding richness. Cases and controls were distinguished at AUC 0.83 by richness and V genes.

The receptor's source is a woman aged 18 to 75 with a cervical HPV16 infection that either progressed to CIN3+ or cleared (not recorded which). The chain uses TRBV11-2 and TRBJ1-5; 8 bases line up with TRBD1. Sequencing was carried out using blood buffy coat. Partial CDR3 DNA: TGTGCCAGCAGCCTTGACAGGGGAGGCAATCAGCCC. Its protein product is CASSLDRGGNQP. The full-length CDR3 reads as CASSLDRGGNQPQHF.